This TCR beta chain originates from a study of regulatory T cells in long-lasting Graves disease. This clonotype was recorded many times. Its specificity is not known. Through Arm-PCR of CDR3 regions and iRepertoire HTBI primers, TCR beta libraries were built. As originally analysed: Among the samples, around 58 TRBV and 14 TRBJ segments were identified. TCRdb analysed the multiplex PCR reads with MiXCR anew, one entry per CDR3 protein. Here the V and J calls rest on TCRdb's processing, not on the authors' analysis. This sample has some 340,000 distinct CDR3 sequences, with roughly 25% found just once. Findings and caveats of the study: Persistent cases of Graves' showed reduced TCR diversity relative to newly diagnosed patients.

Time point: persistent/refractory GD, antithyroid drugs over 5 years with positive TRAb. TCR sequences were obtained from RNA taken from PBMCs. Doctors identified Graves' disease using the American Thyroid Association guidelines. A blood draw put about 8.2 milliliters of peripheral blood into EDTA tubes. The CDR3 contains 14 residues. Germline V CDR1 and CDR2: SNHLY, FYNNEI. The V gene end was trimmed by 6 bases and the J gene end by 8 bases; junction bases not matched to a gene: 6. V usage is TRBV2 and J usage is TRBJ2-5; TRBD2 agrees at 13 bases. This receptor was taken from a woman aged 40 to 50 with Graves disease. The sequencing here drew on peripheral blood mononuclear cells (PBMCs), taken when the disease was refractory, from a patient treated with antithyroid drugs. For the CDR3, the DNA is TGTGCCAGCAGGGGGACTAGCGGGACCGGAACCCAGTACTTC. The encoded protein is CASRGTSGTGTQYF. Looking up the rest from reference TRBV2 and TRBJ2-5 gives the full variable domain: EPEVTQTPSHQVTQMGQEVILRCVPISNHLYFYWYRQILGQKVEFLVSFYNNEISEKSEIFDDQFSVERPDGSNFTLKIRSTKLEDSAMYFCASRGTSGTGTQYFGPGTRLLVL.